Listed below are T cell receptor beta chains from one sample, sequenced in a study of T cell changes during pregnancy in multiple sclerosis. TCRdb keeps only in-frame clones here, not all; method: immunoSEQ multiplex PCR. Of 29,000 or so clones in the sample, about nine tenths were seen once. The sample here was CD8+ T cells from peripheral blood mononuclear cells, taken after pregnancy. The receptors stem from a female donor with multiple sclerosis, enrolled in a pregnancy study. Each CDR3 is given with its conserved first and last residue. A D gene is named only where the DNA matches it firmly. The size of a clone is reported for some rows only, either as once, few or many, or as a class for expanded clones.

v_gene: TRBV27; len: 13; d_gene: .; abundance: .; j_gene: TRBJ2-3; CDR3aa: CASSVTGTDTQYF; CDR3nt: TGTGCCAGCAGTGTAACAGGGACAGATACGCAGTATTTT
v_gene: TRBV5-1; len: 14; d_gene: .; abundance: .; j_gene: TRBJ2-2; CDR3aa: CASSSTGVPGELFF; CDR3nt: TGCGCCAGCAGCTCCACCGGGGTCCCCGGGGAGCTGTTTTTT
v_gene: TRBV9; len: 17; d_gene: .; abundance: .; j_gene: TRBJ1-1; CDR3aa: CASSVERHRTANTEAFF; CDR3nt: TGTGCCAGCAGCGTAGAACGCCACAGGACAGCGAACACTGAAGCTTTCTTT
v_gene: TRBV7-6; len: 14; d_gene: TRBD1; abundance: .; j_gene: TRBJ1-4; CDR3aa: CASSTDRADEKLFF; CDR3nt: TGTGCCAGCAGTACCGACAGGGCGGATGAAAAACTGTTTTTT
v_gene: TRBV15; len: 16; d_gene: TRBD2; abundance: once; j_gene: TRBJ2-2; CDR3aa: CATSPTSGVNTGELFF; CDR3nt: TGTGCCACCAGCCCGACTAGCGGAGTGAACACCGGGGAGCTGTTTTTT
v_gene: TRBV6-1; len: 17; d_gene: TRBD1; abundance: .; j_gene: TRBJ1-4; CDR3aa: CASSETFPGQAGEKLFF; CDR3nt: TGTGCCAGCAGTGAAACATTTCCGGGACAGGCGGGTGAAAAACTGTTTTTT
v_gene: TRBV5-6; len: 19; d_gene: TRBD1; abundance: .; j_gene: TRBJ1-2; CDR3aa: CASSSAQGGWYERSYGYTF; CDR3nt: TGTGCCAGCAGCTCCGCTCAGGGGGGCTGGTATGAGAGGAGCTATGGCTACACCTTC
v_gene: TRBV28; len: 14; d_gene: TRBD1; abundance: .; j_gene: TRBJ2-7; CDR3aa: CASAGQGSPLEQYF; CDR3nt: TGTGCCAGCGCGGGACAGGGGAGCCCCCTCGAGCAGTACTTC
v_gene: TRBV5-6; len: 13; d_gene: .; abundance: .; j_gene: TRBJ1-5; CDR3aa: CASSGGSDQPQHF; CDR3nt: TGTGCCAGCAGTGGAGGGAGCGATCAGCCCCAGCATTTT
v_gene: TRBV11-2; len: 16; d_gene: .; abundance: .; j_gene: TRBJ2-7; CDR3aa: CASSASIGLLSYEQYF; CDR3nt: TGTGCCAGCAGCGCTTCGATCGGACTGCTATCCTACGAGCAGTACTTC
v_gene: TRBV5-4; len: 15; d_gene: .; abundance: .; j_gene: TRBJ2-1; CDR3aa: CASSYPGVNYNEQFF; CDR3nt: TGTGCCAGCAGCTACCCGGGGGTCAATTACAATGAGCAGTTCTTC
v_gene: TRBV12-1; len: 14; d_gene: .; abundance: .; j_gene: TRBJ1-5; CDR3aa: CARPRAFSNQPQHF; CDR3nt: TGTGCCAGGCCCAGGGCCTTTAGCAATCAGCCCCAGCATTTT
v_gene: TRBV2; len: 13; d_gene: TRBD1; abundance: .; j_gene: TRBJ2-1; CDR3aa: CAIGTGGGNEQFF; CDR3nt: TGTGCCATCGGGACAGGGGGAGGAAATGAGCAGTTCTTC
v_gene: TRBV5-1; len: 14; d_gene: .; abundance: .; j_gene: TRBJ2-7; CDR3aa: CASSPGHNSYEQYF; CDR3nt: TGCGCCAGCAGCCCGGGACATAACTCCTACGAGCAGTACTTC
v_gene: TRBV14; len: 13; d_gene: .; abundance: .; j_gene: TRBJ2-3; CDR3aa: CASSPGIGPTQYF; CDR3nt: TGTGCCAGCAGCCCGGGAATCGGTCCTACGCAGTATTTT
v_gene: TRBV27; len: 15; d_gene: .; abundance: .; j_gene: TRBJ2-2; CDR3aa: CASKPLLLDTGELFF; CDR3nt: TGTGCCAGCAAGCCCCTGTTGCTGGACACCGGGGAGCTGTTTTTT
v_gene: TRBV4-3; len: 15; d_gene: .; abundance: .; j_gene: TRBJ2-2; CDR3aa: CASSQNRVAPGELFF; CDR3nt: TGCGCCAGCAGCCAAAACAGGGTAGCTCCCGGGGAGCTGTTTTTT
v_gene: TRBV2; len: 15; d_gene: .; abundance: .; j_gene: TRBJ1-4; CDR3aa: CASSPWTATNEKLFF; CDR3nt: TGTGCCAGCAGTCCCTGGACAGCAACTAATGAAAAACTGTTTTTT
v_gene: TRBV9; len: 14; d_gene: TRBD2; abundance: .; j_gene: TRBJ2-5; CDR3aa: CTSSVAGGRETQYF; CDR3nt: TGTACCAGCAGCGTAGCGGGAGGACGAGAGACCCAGTACTTC
v_gene: TRBV10-3; len: 19; d_gene: TRBD2; abundance: .; j_gene: TRBJ2-3; CDR3aa: CAISESYSGREESTDTQYF; CDR3nt: TGTGCCATCAGTGAGTCGTACAGCGGGAGGGAAGAAAGCACAGATACGCAGTATTTT
v_gene: TRBV5-4; len: 13; d_gene: .; abundance: .; j_gene: TRBJ2-7; CDR3aa: CASSLGLNYEQYF; CDR3nt: TGTGCCAGCAGCTTAGGACTTAACTACGAGCAGTACTTC
v_gene: TRBV9; len: 13; d_gene: TRBD1; abundance: .; j_gene: TRBJ2-1; CDR3aa: CASSETGGVGQFF; CDR3nt: TGTGCCAGCAGCGAGACAGGGGGCGTAGGGCAGTTCTTC
v_gene: TRBV14; len: 15; d_gene: TRBD2; abundance: .; j_gene: TRBJ2-3; CDR3aa: CASSPRAGGVDTQYF; CDR3nt: TGTGCCAGCAGCCCCCGGGCGGGAGGGGTAGATACGCAGTATTTT
v_gene: TRBV5-4; len: 14; d_gene: TRBD1; abundance: .; j_gene: TRBJ1-2; CDR3aa: CASTTGQPNYGYTF; CDR3nt: TGTGCCAGCACCACGGGACAGCCTAACTATGGCTACACCTTC
v_gene: TRBV11-1; len: 11; d_gene: TRBD2; abundance: .; j_gene: TRBJ2-5; CDR3aa: CASSLRGDQYF; CDR3nt: TGTGCCAGCAGCTTACGGGGGGACCAGTACTTC
v_gene: TRBV27; len: 14; d_gene: .; abundance: once; j_gene: TRBJ1-5; CDR3aa: CASSSQGGTQPQHF; CDR3nt: TGTGCCAGCAGTTCCCAGGGAGGGACTCAGCCCCAGCATTTT
v_gene: TRBV7-9; len: 14; d_gene: .; abundance: once; j_gene: TRBJ2-5; CDR3aa: CASSLPHYGETQYF; CDR3nt: TGTGCCAGCAGCCTACCACACTACGGGGAGACCCAGTACTTC
v_gene: TRBV5-4; len: 14; d_gene: TRBD1; abundance: few; j_gene: TRBJ2-7; CDR3aa: CASSGQGRAHEQYF; CDR3nt: TGTGCCAGCAGCGGACAGGGTCGGGCCCACGAGCAGTACTTC
v_gene: TRBV28; len: 13; d_gene: .; abundance: .; j_gene: TRBJ2-6; CDR3aa: CASRSHGANVLTF; CDR3nt: TGTGCCAGCAGATCCCATGGGGCCAACGTCCTGACTTTC
v_gene: TRBV27; len: 13; d_gene: TRBD1; abundance: .; j_gene: TRBJ2-7; CDR3aa: CASSRDRIDEQYF; CDR3nt: TGTGCCAGCAGCCGGGACAGGATCGACGAGCAGTACTTC
v_gene: TRBV4-2; len: 16; d_gene: TRBD2; abundance: .; j_gene: TRBJ2-1; CDR3aa: CASSQDDGRASNEQFF; CDR3nt: TGTGCCAGCAGCCAAGATGACGGGAGGGCCTCAAATGAGCAGTTCTTC
v_gene: TRBV15; len: 15; d_gene: TRBD1; abundance: .; j_gene: TRBJ1-5; CDR3aa: CATSRGTGGGQPQHF; CDR3nt: TGTGCCACCAGCCGCGGGACAGGAGGGGGGCAGCCCCAGCATTTT
v_gene: TRBV4-2; len: 15; d_gene: .; abundance: .; j_gene: TRBJ2-7; CDR3aa: CASSQVSDSSYEQYF; CDR3nt: TGTGCCAGCAGCCAAGTTTCGGACTCTTCCTACGAGCAGTACTTC
v_gene: TRBV7-3; len: 14; d_gene: .; abundance: .; j_gene: TRBJ2-1; CDR3aa: CASSNSGGLSEQFF; CDR3nt: TGTGCCAGCAGCAACAGCGGAGGGCTAAGTGAGCAGTTCTTC
v_gene: TRBV7-9; len: 18; d_gene: TRBD2; abundance: .; j_gene: TRBJ2-5; CDR3aa: CASSVGTSGSLYQETQYF; CDR3nt: TGTGCCAGCAGCGTGGGGACTAGCGGGAGCCTGTACCAAGAGACCCAGTACTTC
v_gene: TRBV7-9; len: 17; d_gene: .; abundance: .; j_gene: TRBJ2-6; CDR3aa: CASSFGSYTSGANVLTF; CDR3nt: TGTGCCAGCAGCTTCGGGAGCTACACCTCTGGGGCCAACGTCCTGACTTTC
v_gene: TRBV5-6; len: 15; d_gene: TRBD2; abundance: .; j_gene: TRBJ2-3; CDR3aa: CASTLAGGVTDTQYF; CDR3nt: TGTGCCAGCACTCTAGCGGGAGGGGTCACAGATACGCAGTATTTT
v_gene: TRBV4-3; len: 16; d_gene: .; abundance: .; j_gene: TRBJ2-1; CDR3aa: CASSQDLGEASNEQFF; CDR3nt: TGCGCCAGCAGCCAAGATTTGGGGGAGGCATCGAATGAGCAGTTCTTC
v_gene: TRBV19; len: 11; d_gene: .; abundance: .; j_gene: TRBJ2-5; CDR3aa: CASSSRETQYF; CDR3nt: TGTGCCAGTAGTAGTAGAGAGACCCAGTACTTC
v_gene: TRBV5-1; len: 15; d_gene: .; abundance: once; j_gene: TRBJ2-2; CDR3aa: CASRGGRLNTGELFF; CDR3nt: TGCGCCAGCAGGGGGGGACGGTTGAACACCGGGGAGCTGTTTTTT
v_gene: TRBV30; len: 13; d_gene: .; abundance: .; j_gene: TRBJ2-5; CDR3aa: CAWVRWSEETQYF; CDR3nt: TGTGCCTGGGTGAGGTGGTCGGAAGAGACCCAGTACTTC
v_gene: TRBV30; len: 16; d_gene: .; abundance: .; j_gene: TRBJ2-2; CDR3aa: CAWSVWDSSPAGELFF; CDR3nt: TGTGCCTGGAGTGTTTGGGACTCCAGCCCGGCCGGGGAGCTGTTTTTT
v_gene: TRBV27; len: 14; d_gene: .; abundance: .; j_gene: TRBJ2-1; CDR3aa: CASSSDSYYNEQFF; CDR3nt: TGTGCCAGCAGCTCGGACTCCTATTACAATGAGCAGTTCTTC
v_gene: TRBV4-2; len: 16; d_gene: .; abundance: once; j_gene: TRBJ2-7; CDR3aa: CASSQELGGQTYEQYF; CDR3nt: TGTGCCAGCAGCCAAGAGTTAGGCGGGCAGACCTACGAGCAGTACTTC
v_gene: TRBV4-2; len: 15; d_gene: TRBD2; abundance: .; j_gene: TRBJ2-7; CDR3aa: CASSQDWREKDEQYF; CDR3nt: TGTGCCAGCAGCCAAGATTGGCGGGAGAAAGACGAGCAGTACTTC
v_gene: TRBV6-5; len: 12; d_gene: .; abundance: .; j_gene: TRBJ2-5; CDR3aa: CASSHNQETQYF; CDR3nt: TGTGCCAGCAGTCACAACCAAGAGACCCAGTACTTC
v_gene: TRBV30; len: 18; d_gene: TRBD2; abundance: .; j_gene: TRBJ2-3; CDR3aa: CAWSPEIYREGPADTQYF; CDR3nt: TGTGCCTGGAGCCCGGAGATATATAGGGAGGGCCCGGCAGATACGCAGTATTTT
v_gene: TRBV15; len: 15; d_gene: TRBD2; abundance: .; j_gene: TRBJ2-1; CDR3aa: CATSLTSGDYNEQFF; CDR3nt: TGTGCCACCAGCCTAACTAGCGGGGACTACAATGAGCAGTTCTTC
v_gene: TRBV7-9; len: 16; d_gene: .; abundance: .; j_gene: TRBJ2-7; CDR3aa: CASSSQGSPFSYEQYF; CDR3nt: TGTGCCAGCAGTTCCCAGGGTTCCCCTTTCTCCTACGAGCAGTACTTC
v_gene: TRBV12-5; len: 14; d_gene: TRBD1; abundance: .; j_gene: TRBJ2-5; CDR3aa: CASGTGQSQETQYF; CDR3nt: TGTGCTAGTGGTACGGGACAGAGTCAAGAGACCCAGTACTTC
v_gene: TRBV25-1; len: 14; d_gene: .; abundance: .; j_gene: TRBJ1-1; CDR3aa: CASSPGTWGTEAFF; CDR3nt: TGTGCCAGCAGTCCCGGGACTTGGGGCACTGAAGCTTTCTTT
v_gene: TRBV27; len: 14; d_gene: TRBD2; abundance: .; j_gene: TRBJ2-7; CDR3aa: CASRLAGVSAEQYF; CDR3nt: TGTGCCAGCAGATTAGCGGGAGTTTCAGCAGAGCAGTACTTC
v_gene: TRBV9; len: 13; d_gene: .; abundance: .; j_gene: TRBJ2-1; CDR3aa: CASSGGGVDEQFF; CDR3nt: TGTGCCAGCAGCGGAGGCGGTGTGGATGAGCAGTTCTTC
v_gene: TRBV27; len: 16; d_gene: .; abundance: .; j_gene: TRBJ1-1; CDR3aa: CASNTLQGGMNTEAFF; CDR3nt: TGTGCCAGCAACACCCTCCAAGGGGGAATGAACACTGAAGCTTTCTTT
v_gene: TRBV27; len: 14; d_gene: .; abundance: .; j_gene: TRBJ2-7; CDR3aa: CASSLRRPSYEQYF; CDR3nt: TGTGCCAGCAGTTTACGGAGACCCTCCTACGAGCAGTACTTC
v_gene: TRBV2; len: 14; d_gene: .; abundance: .; j_gene: TRBJ1-5; CDR3aa: CASSVKGEDQPQHF; CDR3nt: TGTGCCAGCAGTGTGAAAGGAGAAGATCAGCCCCAGCATTTT
v_gene: TRBV7-3; len: 13; d_gene: .; abundance: once; j_gene: TRBJ2-1; CDR3aa: CASRSHGENEQFF; CDR3nt: TGTGCCAGCCGTTCTCACGGGGAGAATGAGCAGTTCTTC
v_gene: TRBV11-3; len: 17; d_gene: TRBD1; abundance: .; j_gene: TRBJ1-1; CDR3aa: CASTSGQTFSGNTEAFF; CDR3nt: TGTGCCAGCACCTCGGGACAGACCTTCTCGGGGAACACTGAAGCTTTCTTT
v_gene: TRBV6-6; len: 13; d_gene: .; abundance: .; j_gene: TRBJ2-1; CDR3aa: CASSYEEYNEQFF; CDR3nt: TGTGCCAGCAGTTACGAGGAGTACAATGAGCAGTTCTTC
v_gene: TRBV7-2; len: 14; d_gene: TRBD2; abundance: medium-sized; j_gene: TRBJ2-7; CDR3aa: CASSPGLGTYEQYF; CDR3nt: TGTGCCAGCAGCCCAGGACTAGGTACCTACGAGCAGTACTTC